Shown below are 15 T cell receptor beta chains from a single sample sequenced in a study of OX40 agonist ivuxolimab in advanced cancers. Sequencing used immunoSEQ multiplex PCR; TCRdb keeps in-frame clones, though not all of them. Of about 35,000 clones in the sample, over 80% are singletons; the top ten hold about 22%. The material sequenced was CD4+ or CD8+ T cells sorted from blood, taken in a trial of the OX40 agonist ivuxolimab. These receptors were obtained from an adult with an advanced solid tumor such as melanoma, head and neck, liver or kidney cancer.

The rearrangement links TRBV4-3 to TRBJ2-7, with D maybe TRBD2 (7 bases). CDR1 and CDR2 (germline): LGHNA, YSLEER. The CDR3 has 16 amino acids. V was trimmed by 0 bases and J by 4 bases, leaving 16 bases between them. In DNA form, the CDR3 reads TGCGCCAGCAGCCAAGATTTTAGGGGGGGGACTTACGAGCAGTACTTC. As protein: CASSQDFRGGTYEQYF.

This sequence joins TRBV2 and TRBJ2-7; unclear D gene. Trimming stripped 3 bases from V and 3 bases from J, with 6 bases between. The CDR3 spans 12 residues. CDR1 SNHLY and CDR2 FYNNEI come from the germline V gene. The CDR3 region is CASSDFDYEQYF. CDR3 DNA: TGTGCCAGCAGTGACTTTGACTACGAGCAGTACTTC.

V is TRBV19 and J is TRBJ1-1, with 7 bases lining up with TRBD1. Germline assignment: CDR1 LNHDA and CDR2 SQIVND (reference sequence). J was trimmed by 4 bases and V by 6 bases; bases with no gene match: 5. This CDR3 region has 13 residues. The CDR3: CASRSGTATEAFF. The CDR3 nucleotides read TGTGCCAGTAGGTCCGGGACAGCCACTGAAGCTTTCTTT.

The V gene is TRBV7-6, the J gene TRBJ2-7, with TRBD1 matching over 8 bases. V was pared by 5 bases and J by 3 bases, with 6 bases of the junction left unmatched. The CDR3 covers 14 residues. The germline V gene has CDR1 SGHVS and CDR2 FNYEAQ. The chain's CDR3 is CASSPRDRIYEQYF. The CDR3 region has the DNA TGTGCCAGCAGCCCCCGGGACAGGATCTACGAGCAGTACTTC.

This clone has a single count. J is TRBJ2-6 and V is TRBV5-1, with D possibly TRBD1 on 6 matching bases. Germline lookup yields CDR1 SGHRS and CDR2 YFSETQ. Trimming left V 4 bases short and J 0 bases short, with 14 bases between. The CDR3 totals 17 residues. The CDR3, as DNA: TGCGCCAGCAGCATCCGACAGGCCCTCTCTGGGGCCAACGTCCTGACTTTC. Amino acids: CASSIRQALSGANVLTF.

The chain uses TRBV11-1 and TRBJ2-3; unclear D gene. Germline CDR1 and CDR2: SGHAT and FQDESV (reference sequence). The V end lost 0 bases, the J end lost 0 bases, and 4 bases lay between the germline ends. The CDR3 has 14 amino acids. CDR3 region: CASSLAGSTDTQYF. Here the CDR3 DNA reads TGTGCCAGCAGCTTAGCTGGGAGCACAGATACGCAGTATTTT. The full variable domain, completed using reference TRBV11-1 and TRBJ2-3, is EAEVAQSPRYKITEKSQAVAFWCDPISGHATLYWYRQILGQGPELLVQFQDESVVDDSQLPKDRFSAERLKGVDSTLKIQPAELGDSAMYLCASSLAGSTDTQYFGPGTRLTVL.

This clone was recorded a few times. The chain has TRBV28 and TRBJ1-5, with D perhaps matching TRBD1 (6 bases). Trimming took off 11 bases at V and 4 bases at J, with 15 bases between the two ends. CDR1 is MDHEN, CDR2 SYDVKM, per germline. The CDR3 covers 13 residues. In DNA, the CDR3 is TGTGCCTGCCGGGTACAGGGAAATCAGCCCCAGCATTTT. Amino acid sequence: CACRVQGNQPQHF.

The chain joins TRBV7-6 to TRBJ2-7; 7 bases are shared with TRBD2. The CDR3 totals 14 residues. Germline V gene lookup returns CDR1 SGHVS and CDR2 FNYEAQ. Trimming took 2 bases from V and 1 from J; bases not matched to a gene: 2. CDR3 bases: TGTGCCAGCAGCTTACGGGGGGAGTCCTACGAGCAGTACTTC. It is translated as CASSLRGESYEQYF. Together with reference TRBV7-6 and TRBJ2-7, the CDR3 gives the full variable domain: GAGVSQSPRYKVTKRGQDVALRCDPISGHVSLYWYRQALGQGPEFLTYFNYEAQQDKSGLPNDRFSAERPEGSISTLTIQRTEQRDSAMYRCASSLRGESYEQYFGPGTRLTVT.

V gene TRBV6-1 combines with J gene TRBJ2-6, with D possibly matching TRBD1 (6 bases). V dropped 3 bases and J dropped 4 bases, with 22 bases sitting between them. Germline CDR1 is MNHNS and CDR2 is SASEGT. This CDR3 is built from 19 residues. CDR3 nucleotides: TGTGCCAGCAGTGATCCTTCGGCAGGGGCGCTCCGGGGGGCCAACGTCCTGACTTTC. It encodes CASSDPSAGALRGANVLTF.

The sample holds one count of this clone. The gene calls are TRBV7-8 and TRBJ2-5; tentatively, D is TRBD2 (6 bases). The CDR3 loop spans 14 amino acids. Germline-derived CDR1 and CDR2 are SGHVS and FQNEAQ. Between the trimmed V and J ends, which lost 3 bases and 1 base, there was a span of 9 bases. Here the CDR3 DNA reads TGTGCCAGCAGCTTCATTAGCGGCCAAGAGACCCAGTACTTC. This encodes CASSFISGQETQYF.

This clone was observed a few times. Written as DNA, the CDR3 is TGTGCCAGCAGACTACAGGTGAACACTGAAGCTTTCTTT. Its translation is CASRLQVNTEAFF. V gene TRBV6-6 combines with J gene TRBJ1-1, with TRBD1 as a possible D gene (5 bases). Germline V lookup: CDR1 MNHNY, CDR2 SVGAGI (reference sequence). There are 13 residues in the CDR3. Deletions cut 6 bases from V and 0 bases from J, with 8 bases between.

The chain recombines TRBV30 with TRBJ2-1; the D is unclear. This CDR3 is 10 amino acids long. Trimming shortened V by 5 bases and J by 4 bases, and 3 bases separated the two germline ends. Germline CDR1 GTSNPN, CDR2 SVGIG (reference sequence). CDR3 coding DNA: TGTGCCTGGGCATACAATGAGCAGTTCTTC. Encoded protein: CAWAYNEQFF.

This sequence joins TRBV4-1 and TRBJ1-2; tentative D call: TRBD1 (5 bases). Germline values: CDR1 MGHRA, CDR2 YSYEKL. The V end was cut by 4 bases, the J end by 8 bases, with 17 bases between. The CDR3 contains 14 residues. CDR3 residues: CASSPSRGGVGYTF. In nucleotides, the CDR3 is TGCGCCAGCAGCCCTTCCCGTGGGGGGGTCGGCTACACCTTC.

This clone was detected only a few times. V and J are TRBV29-1 and TRBJ2-5; 9 bases agree with TRBD1. V lost 6 bases, J lost 5 bases, and 4 bases stayed unmatched. The germline gives CDR1 SQVTM, CDR2 ANQGSEA. The CDR3 spans 12 residues. CDR3 in DNA: TGCAGCGTCTGGACAGGGGACGAGACCCAGTACTTC. Amino acid sequence: CSVWTGDETQYF.

The V gene is TRBV4-2, the J gene TRBJ2-7, with D perhaps TRBD1 (6 bases). The CDR3 loop spans 15 amino acids. Germline CDR1 and CDR2: LGHNA and YNFKEQ. The V end was cut by 1 base, the J end by 0 bases, with 10 bases between. This chain's CDR3 is CASSQGQDSSYEQYF. The CDR3 nucleotides are TGTGCCAGCAGCCAAGGCCAGGACAGCTCCTACGAGCAGTACTTC.